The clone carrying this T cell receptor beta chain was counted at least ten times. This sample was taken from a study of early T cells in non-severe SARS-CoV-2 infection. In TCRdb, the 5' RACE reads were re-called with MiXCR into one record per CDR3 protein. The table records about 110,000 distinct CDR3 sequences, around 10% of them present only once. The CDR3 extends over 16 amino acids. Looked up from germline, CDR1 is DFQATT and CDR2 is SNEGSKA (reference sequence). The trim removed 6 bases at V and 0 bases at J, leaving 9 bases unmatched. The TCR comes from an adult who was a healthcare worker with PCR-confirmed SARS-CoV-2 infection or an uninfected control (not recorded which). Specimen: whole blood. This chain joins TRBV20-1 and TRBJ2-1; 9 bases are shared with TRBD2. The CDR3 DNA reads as TGCAGTGCGGGAAGCGGGAGGCGCGTCTCCTACAATGAGCAGTTCTTC. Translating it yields CSAGSGRRVSYNEQFF.